Presented here are 5 T cell receptor beta chains from one specimen sequenced in a study of OX40 agonist ivuxolimab in advanced cancers. Library construction relied on the immunoSEQ multiplex PCR assay. Entries here come from immuneACCESS through TCRdb and include only in-frame sequences with V and J called. Some clones fail to appear in such tables; in the studies checked, an unresolved V gene covers under half of the shortfall, and the cause of the remainder is unknown. Recorded for this sample are 45,000 to 65,000 clones; roughly 77% of them occurred a single time. About 0.69% of the sample lies in the top ten. The sample was CD4+ or CD8+ T cells sorted from blood, taken in a trial of the OX40 agonist ivuxolimab. All receptors derive from an adult with an advanced solid tumor such as melanoma, head and neck, liver or kidney cancer.

This chain uses TRBV4-2 with TRBJ2-3; TRBD2 matches at 12 bases. The CDR3 runs 20 residues. CDR1 is LGHNA, CDR2 YNFKEQ, per germline. Trimming removed 0 bases from V and 0 bases from J; junction bases left unmatched: 10. CDR3 in amino acids: CASSQDLVLAGGSSTDTQYF. In nucleotides, the CDR3 is TGTGCCAGCAGCCAAGATCTGGTACTAGCGGGGGGATCTAGCACAGATACGCAGTATTTT.

The CDR3 region has the DNA TGCGCCAGCAGCCAAGTTAGGACAGGGAACACCGGGGAGCTGTTTTTT. Translating gives CASSQVRTGNTGELFF. The V and J genes are TRBV4-1 and TRBJ2-2; 7 nucleotides agree with TRBD1. Per germline, CDR1 MGHRA and CDR2 YSYEKL. This CDR3 region has 16 residues. J was trimmed by 1 base and V by 1 base; bases with no gene match: 3.

The DNA for the CDR3 is TGTGCCAGCAGCTTAAACCGGGTTTCGGCCCTCCACTTT. Its translation: CASSLNRVSALHF. The chain joins TRBV11-1 to TRBJ1-6; D is unclear. Germline values: CDR1 SGHAT, CDR2 FQDESV (reference sequence). V lost 2 bases and J 14 bases, leaving 13 bases between the germline ends. This CDR3 spans 13 amino acids.

The chain links TRBV14 to TRBJ1-4; D uncertain. This CDR3 comprises 14 residues. Trimming took off 4 bases at V and 4 bases at J, with 10 bases between the two ends. Germline loops: CDR1 SGHDN, CDR2 FVKESK. CDR3 nucleotides: TGTGCCAGCAGCCTGGGAGTAAATAATGAAAAACTGTTTTTT. Translation: CASSLGVNNEKLFF.

The V call is TRBV6-6, the J call TRBJ2-7; the match to TRBD1 covers 7 bases. Germline-derived CDR1 and CDR2 are MNHNY and SVGAGI (reference sequence). The ends lost 9 bases at V and 3 bases at J; junction bases unmatched: 5. The CDR3 length is 12 residues. CDR3 amino acids: CASRQGSYEQYF. The CDR3 DNA follows: TGTGCCAGTCGACAGGGTAGCTACGAGCAGTACTTC.